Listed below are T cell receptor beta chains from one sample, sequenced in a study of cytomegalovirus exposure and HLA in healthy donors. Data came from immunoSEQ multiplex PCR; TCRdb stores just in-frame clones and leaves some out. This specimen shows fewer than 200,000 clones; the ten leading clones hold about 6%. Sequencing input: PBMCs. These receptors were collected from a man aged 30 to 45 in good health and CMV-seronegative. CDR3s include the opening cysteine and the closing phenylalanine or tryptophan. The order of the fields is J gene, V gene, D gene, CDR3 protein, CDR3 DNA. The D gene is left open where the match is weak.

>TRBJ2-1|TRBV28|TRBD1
CASSTGGSYNEQFF
TGTGCCAGCAGCACAGGGGGGTCCTACAATGAGCAGTTCTTC
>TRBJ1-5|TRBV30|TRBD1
CAWSRQGIQPQHF
TGTGCCTGGAGTCGACAGGGGATTCAGCCCCAGCATTTT
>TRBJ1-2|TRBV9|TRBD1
CASSVGFQGQGAQSGYTF
TGTGCCAGCAGCGTAGGTTTTCAGGGACAGGGGGCGCAGAGTGGCTACACCTTC
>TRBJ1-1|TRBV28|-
CASSLPSYTEAFF
TGTGCCAGCAGTTTACCCTCCTACACTGAAGCTTTCTTT
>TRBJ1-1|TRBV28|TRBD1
CASSSRTGGWHTEAFF
TGTGCCAGCAGTTCTCGGACAGGGGGCTGGCACACTGAAGCTTTCTTT
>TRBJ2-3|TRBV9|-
CASGEEGLDTDTQYF
TGTGCCAGCGGCGAAGAGGGCTTGGACACAGATACGCAGTATTTT
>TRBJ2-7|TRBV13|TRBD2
CASSSWGLGTYEQYF
TGTGCCAGCAGCTCTTGGGGACTAGGGACCTACGAGCAGTACTTC
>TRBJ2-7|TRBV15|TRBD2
CATSRGYMTGVGLAGVSYEQYF
TGTGCCACCAGCAGAGGTTATATGACAGGAGTTGGACTAGCGGGAGTCTCCTACGAGCAGTACTTC
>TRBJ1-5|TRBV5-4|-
CASSHSGTPNQPQHF
TGTGCCAGCAGCCACTCCGGGACACCAAATCAGCCCCAGCATTTT
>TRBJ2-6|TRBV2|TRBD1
CASRKTGPGANVLTF
TGTGCCAGCAGAAAGACAGGGCCCGGGGCCAACGTCCTGACTTTC
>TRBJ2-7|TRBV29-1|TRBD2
CSVEGLAGSYEQYF
TGCAGCGTTGAGGGACTAGCGGGATCCTACGAGCAGTACTTC
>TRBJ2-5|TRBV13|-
CASSLDGEQYF
TGTGCCAGCAGCTTAGACGGTGAGCAGTACTTC
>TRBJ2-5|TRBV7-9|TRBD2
CASSPKGSGGETQYF
TGTGCCAGCAGCCCCAAAGGGAGCGGGGGAGAGACCCAGTACTTC
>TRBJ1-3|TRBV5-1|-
CASSLGQTSSGNTIYF
TGCGCCAGCAGCTTGGGGCAAACAAGCTCTGGAAACACCATATATTTT
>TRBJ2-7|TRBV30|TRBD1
CAWSVKGALYEQYF
TGTGCCTGGAGTGTAAAGGGGGCACTGTACGAGCAGTACTTC
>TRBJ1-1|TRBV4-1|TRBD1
CASSSPGPGTGKRAFF
TGCGCCAGCAGCTCTCCCGGACCAGGGACAGGGAAACGTGCTTTCTTT
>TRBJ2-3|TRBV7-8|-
CASSDPRRGTDTQYF
TGTGCCAGCAGCGACCCTAGGCGGGGAACAGATACGCAGTATTTT
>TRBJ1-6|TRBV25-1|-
CASSEVGNSPLHF
TGTGCCAGCAGTGAAGTCGGGAATTCACCCCTCCACTTT
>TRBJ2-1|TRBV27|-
CASSQLRSYNEQFF
TGTGCCAGCAGCCAACTGCGGTCCTACAATGAGCAGTTCTTC
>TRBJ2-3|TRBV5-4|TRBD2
CASSLFGGADTQYF
TGTGCCAGCAGCTTATTCGGGGGGGCAGATACGCAGTATTTT
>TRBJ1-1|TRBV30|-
CAWSRGSGTEAFF
TGTGCCTGGAGTCGGGGGAGCGGCACTGAAGCTTTCTTT
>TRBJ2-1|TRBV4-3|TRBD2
CASSPELAGGHNEQFF
TGCGCCAGCAGCCCCGAACTAGCGGGGGGGCACAATGAGCAGTTCTTC